This T cell receptor (beta chain) was recovered during a study of T cells after yellow fever vaccination. Study-wide findings and caveats: A faster peak, day 5 versus 15, was reached by the weaker secondary response. The booster response re-showed most primary clones: around 96% CD4, 88% CD8. Few clonotypes appeared in both CD4 and CD8 compartments.

Turning to this clonotype: Its antigen is currently unknown.

Production of TCR cDNA was by 5'RACE template switching, which also added a universal primer site and UMIs. TCRdb redid the calling of the 5' RACE reads with MiXCR, one entry per CDR3 protein. Of 500,000 to 650,000 distinct CDR3 sequences detected, about a sixth appear once; the ten largest clones hold 15% to 20%. There are 15 residues in the CDR3. Germline values: CDR1 LGHDT, CDR2 YNNKEL (reference sequence). V shed 6 bases and J shed 7 bases, with 21 bases lying between them. This material consisted of PBMCs, taken 5 days after the first yellow fever vaccination. The origin of this receptor is a man aged 18 to 30 who received the YFV17D yellow fever vaccine. This rearrangement joins TRBV3-1 to TRBJ1-2; D is possibly TRBD1 (6 bases). CDR3 protein: CASRPSGRGAFGYTF. In DNA, the CDR3 is TGTGCCAGCAGACCCTCCGGGAGGGGGGCCTTTGGCTACACCTTC.